A single T cell receptor (beta chain) is shown here with its context. CDR3 size: 13 residues. Trimming removed 4 bases from V and 5 bases from J, with 11 bases in between. CDR1 is GTSNPN and CDR2 is SVGIG in the germline V gene (reference sequence). Authors' processing steps: Nucleated cell counts were estimated from reference gene primer amplification. TCRdb's copy holds only in-frame clones and misses some; the assay was immunoSEQ multiplex PCR. V and J calls plus clone size are reproduced from that table; the DNA served to infer D and trimming. The table shows about 130,000 clones, with approximately 88% occurring only once. The data originate from a study of blood T cell repertoires in COVID-19. Study overall: Spain, Italy and the United States supplied samples that represented acute and convalescent COVID-19.

This chain links TRBV30 with TRBJ1-4, with D maybe TRBD1 (6 bases). The source of this sequence is a woman older than 75 with acute or convalescent COVID-19. The material sequenced was peripheral blood. In DNA, the CDR3 is TGTGCCTGGAAGGGGACATTCAATGAAAAACTGTTTTTT. This encodes CAWKGTFNEKLFF.